This T cell receptor (beta chain) was identified in a study of OX40 agonist ivuxolimab in advanced cancers. Study at large: The treatment was a fully human IgG2 OX40 agonist, ivuxolimab. Aged roughly 23 to 79 with a mean of about 63 years, they were 75% to 85% male.

The CDR3 consists of 14 residues. The J segment lost 10 bases and the V segment lost 5 bases, leaving 6 bases of the junction unmatched. Germline V lookup: CDR1 MDHEN, CDR2 SYDVKM. Generated by immunoSEQ multiplex PCR, the TCRdb table keeps only in-frame clones and is missing some. There are tens of thousands of clones in the sample; around 93% occur only once, and roughly 15% lies in the top ten. The sequencing used CD4+ or CD8+ T cells sorted from blood, collected in a trial of the OX40 agonist ivuxolimab. The source is an adult with an advanced solid tumor such as melanoma, head and neck, liver or kidney cancer. The chain recombines TRBV28 with TRBJ1-6; 9 bases are a match to TRBD1. The CDR3 DNA reads as TGTGCCAGCAGTCCAGACAGGGGGAACTCACCCCTCCACTTT. This codes for CASSPDRGNSPLHF.